The clone carrying this T cell receptor beta chain has a single count. TCRdb's copy holds only in-frame clones and misses some; the assay was immunoSEQ multiplex PCR. Of under 250,000 clones in the sample, approximately 82% were seen once. This specimen comes from a study of blood T cell repertoires in COVID-19. Study information: Specimens from acute and convalescent COVID-19 originated in the United States, Italy and Spain.

The CDR3 extends over 15 amino acids. V lost 0 bases and J 1 base, leaving 7 bases between the germline ends. CDR1 and CDR2 from the germline V gene are LNHDA and SQIVND (reference sequence). The J gene is TRBJ2-1, the V gene TRBV19; D possibly corresponds to TRBD2 (5 bases). Sequencing used peripheral blood. The source of this sequence is a woman in her seventies with active or convalescent COVID-19. CDR3 protein: CASSIDSGSYNEQFF. The CDR3 DNA is TGTGCCAGTAGTATAGACAGCGGTTCCTACAATGAGCAGTTCTTC.